The following is a T cell receptor (beta chain) sequence with its context. Reverse transcription of roughly 0.5 to 1 ug RNA was performed with random hexamers. A single record per CDR3 protein comes from TCRdb applying MiXCR to the immunoSEQ multiplex PCR reads. Here the sample spans about 110,000 distinct CDR3 sequences, roughly 95% being singletons. CD8+ and CD4+ blood T cells underwent TCR beta sequencing. Negative isolation yielded the CD8+ and CD4+ T cells, while FACS enriched the TEMRA cells. This sample was taken from a study of CD8 T cells in Susac syndrome. The CDR3 runs to 15 residues. V was pared by 4 bases and J by 4 bases, with 9 bases of the junction left unmatched. Germline V gene sequence: CDR1 SGHDN, CDR2 FVKESK.

The J gene is TRBJ2-5, the V gene TRBV14; 7 bases match TRBD2. This TCR was recovered from a human donor in good health. Input material: CD4+ T cells from PBMCs. Written as DNA, the CDR3 is TGTGCCAGCAGCCGTAGTAAGGCGGGAGCAGAGACCCAGTACTTC. It translates to CASSRSKAGAETQYF.